This T cell receptor (beta chain) was captured by sequencing in a study of T-cell memory formation after mild COVID-19. Study at large: Clusters were largely donor specific. Points from the study as a whole: For contracting clones, CD4+ ones sat mainly in CM and EM, CD8+ in EMRA. Some responding clones appeared in pre-infection memory, suggesting cross-reactive memory joined.

On this clonotype: Its antigen is currently unknown.

A single record per CDR3 protein comes from TCRdb applying MiXCR to the 5' RACE reads. The profile shows about 600,000 distinct CDR3 sequences, less than 25% of them singletons. The CDR3 totals 14 residues. V lost 3 bases, J lost 11 bases, and 9 bases stayed unmatched. Germline V CDR1 and CDR2: MGHRA, YSYEKL. This clonotype was sampled from an adult woman who had mild COVID-19 (a few samples of this study predate the infection). Cell type and time point are not known. Specimen: PBMCs or a T cell subset sorted from them (not recorded which). The V call is TRBV4-1, the J call TRBJ1-4; 7 bases fit TRBD1. The chain's CDR3 is CASSQKGQQDKLFF. CDR3 nucleotides: TGCGCCAGCAGCCAGAAGGGACAGCAGGATAAACTGTTTTTT.